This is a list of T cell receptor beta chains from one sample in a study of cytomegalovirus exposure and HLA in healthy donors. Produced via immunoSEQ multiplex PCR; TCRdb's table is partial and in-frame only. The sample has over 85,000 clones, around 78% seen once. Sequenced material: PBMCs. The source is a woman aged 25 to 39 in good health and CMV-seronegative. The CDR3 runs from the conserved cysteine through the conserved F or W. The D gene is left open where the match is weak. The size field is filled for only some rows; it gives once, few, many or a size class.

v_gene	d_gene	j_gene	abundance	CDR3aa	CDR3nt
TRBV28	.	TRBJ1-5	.	CASIRRGVVQPQHF	TGTGCCAGCATCCGCAGGGGCGTCGTTCAGCCCCAGCATTTT
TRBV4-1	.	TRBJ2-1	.	CASSQETFRQAYNEQFF	TGCGCCAGCAGCCAGGAGACTTTCCGACAGGCCTACAATGAGCAGTTCTTC
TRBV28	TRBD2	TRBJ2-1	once	CASSPTLAGTYNEQFF	TGTGCCAGCAGTCCCACACTAGCGGGAACCTACAATGAGCAGTTCTTC
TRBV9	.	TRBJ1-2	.	CASSPREQVFLGYTF	TGTGCCAGCAGCCCTCGTGAACAGGTTTTCCTTGGCTACACCTTC
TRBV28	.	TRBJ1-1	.	CASSPQGRTEAFF	TGTGCCAGCAGTCCACAGGGAAGAACTGAAGCTTTCTTT
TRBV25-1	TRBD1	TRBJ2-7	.	CASGVPGQGASEQYF	TGTGCCAGCGGAGTGCCGGGACAGGGGGCCTCCGAGCAGTACTTC
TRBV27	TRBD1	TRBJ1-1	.	CASSTRQGGTEAFF	TGTGCCAGCAGTACCCGACAGGGCGGCACTGAAGCTTTCTTT
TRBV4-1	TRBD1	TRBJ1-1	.	CASSPLRDRAEAFF	TGCGCCAGCAGCCCCCTCCGGGACAGGGCTGAAGCTTTCTTT
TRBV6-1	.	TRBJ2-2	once	CASSEGDFANTGELFF	TGTGCCAGCAGTGAAGGAGATTTCGCGAACACCGGGGAGCTGTTTTTT
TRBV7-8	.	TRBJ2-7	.	CASSVTGLGSYEQYF	TGTGCCAGCAGCGTAACGGGACTGGGCTCCTACGAGCAGTACTTC
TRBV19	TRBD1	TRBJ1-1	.	CASSSYPGTGNEAFF	TGTGCCAGTAGCTCATATCCCGGGACAGGGAATGAAGCTTTCTTT
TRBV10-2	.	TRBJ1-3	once	CASSDSGTGNTIYF	TGCGCCAGCAGTGACTCAGGAACTGGAAACACCATATATTTT
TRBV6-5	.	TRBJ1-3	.	CASSYSREVGGNTIYF	TGTGCCAGCAGTTACTCGCGGGAAGTCGGAGGAAACACCATATATTTT
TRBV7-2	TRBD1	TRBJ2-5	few	CASSQRTGGRETQYF	TGTGCCAGCAGCCAAAGGACAGGCGGGCGAGAGACCCAGTACTTC
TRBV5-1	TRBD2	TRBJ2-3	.	CASSAPGGFGTDTQYF	TGCGCCAGCAGCGCCCCGGGAGGGTTCGGCACAGATACGCAGTATTTT
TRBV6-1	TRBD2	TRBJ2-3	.	CASSEGISGRASDTQYF	TGTGCCAGCAGTGAAGGGATTAGCGGGAGGGCCTCAGATACGCAGTATTTT
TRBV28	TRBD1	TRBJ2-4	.	CASSSIQGVQNIQYF	TGTGCCAGCAGCTCAATACAGGGGGTCCAAAACATTCAGTACTTC
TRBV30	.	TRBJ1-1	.	CAWSGLGGSEAFF	TGTGCCTGGAGTGGATTGGGAGGAAGTGAAGCTTTCTTT
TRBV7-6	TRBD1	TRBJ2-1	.	CASSLGWTGEWSYNEQFF	TGTGCCAGCAGCTTAGGGTGGACAGGGGAATGGTCCTACAATGAGCAGTTCTTC
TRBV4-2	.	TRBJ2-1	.	CASSQIGSYEQFF	TGTGCCAGCAGCCAAATCGGGTCCTATGAGCAGTTCTTC
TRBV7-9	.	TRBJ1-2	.	CASSAPTTLYGYTF	TGTGCCAGCAGCGCCCCGACTACGTTGTATGGCTACACCTTC
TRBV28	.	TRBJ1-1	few	CASKWGHTEAFF	TGTGCCAGCAAATGGGGCCACACTGAAGCTTTCTTT
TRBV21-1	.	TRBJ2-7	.	CASSKVITGVTYEQYF	TGTGCCAGCAGCAAAGTCATCACAGGGGTAACCTACGAGCAGTACTTC
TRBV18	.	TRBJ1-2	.	CASSPMSRNYGYTF	TGTGCCAGCTCACCAATGTCCCGTAACTATGGCTACACCTTC
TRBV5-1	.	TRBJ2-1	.	CASSFGTLGYNEQFF	TGCGCCAGCAGCTTCGGGACTTTGGGGTACAATGAGCAGTTCTTC
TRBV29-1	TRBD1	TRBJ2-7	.	CSVETGDYEQYF	TGCAGCGTCGAAACAGGGGACTACGAGCAGTACTTC
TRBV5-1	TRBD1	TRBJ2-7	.	CASSLGGQGAQYF	TGCGCCAGCAGCTTGGGGGGACAGGGGGCGCAGTACTTC
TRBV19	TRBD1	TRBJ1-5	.	CASSGTGFAQPQHF	TGTGCCAGTAGTGGGACAGGGTTCGCTCAGCCCCAGCATTTT
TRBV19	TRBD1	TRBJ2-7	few	CASSSGTGFSYEQYF	TGTGCCAGTAGTTCTGGGACAGGGTTTTCCTACGAGCAGTACTTC
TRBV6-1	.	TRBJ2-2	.	CASRHTGTGELFF	TGTGCCAGCAGACACACAGGGACCGGGGAGCTGTTTTTT
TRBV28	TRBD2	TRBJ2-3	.	CASRSPSREGLSDTQYF	TGTGCCAGCAGATCGCCCTCTCGGGAGGGCCTTTCAGATACGCAGTATTTT
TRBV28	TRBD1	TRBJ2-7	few	CASSPTGFLYYEQYF	TGTGCCAGCAGCCCGACAGGGTTTCTCTACTACGAGCAGTACTTC
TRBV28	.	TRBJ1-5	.	CASSSPPGGNQPQHF	TGTGCCAGCAGCTCCCCACCCGGGGGCAATCAGCCCCAGCATTTT
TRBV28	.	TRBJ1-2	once	CASRMAGELNYGYTF	TGTGCCAGCAGGATGGCAGGGGAACTAAACTATGGCTACACCTTC
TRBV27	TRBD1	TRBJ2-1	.	CASSSRRDRGDEQFF	TGTGCCAGCAGTTCGCGCCGGGACAGGGGGGATGAGCAGTTCTTC
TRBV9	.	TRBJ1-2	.	CASSVAAQGDGYTF	TGTGCCAGCAGCGTAGCGGCACAGGGTGATGGCTACACCTTC
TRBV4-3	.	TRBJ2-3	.	CASSQFSVSSTDTQYF	TGCGCCAGCAGCCAATTTAGCGTTTCTAGCACAGATACGCAGTATTTT
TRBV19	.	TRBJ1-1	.	CASTRTVNTEAFF	TGTGCCAGTACGAGGACAGTGAACACTGAAGCTTTCTTT
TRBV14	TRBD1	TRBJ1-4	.	CASSQGRTVTGREKLFF	TGTGCCAGCAGCCAAGGTCGGACAGTGACAGGGCGGGAAAAACTGTTTTTT
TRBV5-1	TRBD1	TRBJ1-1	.	CASSSDRVETEAFF	TGCGCCAGCAGCTCGGACAGGGTCGAAACTGAAGCTTTCTTT
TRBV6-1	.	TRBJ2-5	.	CASSGTNQETQYF	TGTGCCAGCAGTGGGACAAACCAAGAGACCCAGTACTTC
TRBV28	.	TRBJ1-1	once	CASRLPLRNTEAFF	TGTGCCAGCAGACTCCCCCTGAGGAACACTGAAGCTTTCTTT
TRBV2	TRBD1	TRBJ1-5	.	CASMGQLSNQPQHF	TGTGCCAGCATGGGACAGCTTAGCAATCAGCCCCAGCATTTT
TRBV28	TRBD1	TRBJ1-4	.	CASRAQGAREKLFF	TGTGCCAGCAGGGCACAGGGGGCGCGCGAAAAACTGTTTTTT
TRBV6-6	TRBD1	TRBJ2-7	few	CASSLRQGAYEQYF	TGTGCCAGCAGTCTTCGACAGGGGGCGTACGAGCAGTACTTC
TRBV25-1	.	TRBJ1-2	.	CASSGNGYGYTF	TGTGCCAGCAGTGGAAACGGCTATGGCTACACCTTC
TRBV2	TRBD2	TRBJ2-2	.	CASSVPSGRALNTGELFF	TGTGCCAGCAGTGTACCTAGCGGGAGGGCCCTGAACACCGGGGAGCTGTTTTTT
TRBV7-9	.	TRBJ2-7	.	CASSNLGEGVAREQYF	TGTGCCAGCAGTAACCTAGGGGAGGGGGTGGCTAGGGAGCAGTACTTC